Detailed here is one TCR beta chain. No antigen is known for it. Per-nucleotide qualities are absent, and no much larger clonotype sits a single base away. All of the isolated RNA was reverse transcribed with the High Capacity cDNA Reverse Transcription Kit, so expressed TCRB transcripts were sequenced. Naive, central memory and regulatory T cell samples underwent deep immunoSEQ sequencing, averaging about 3.57 million total reads per sample. After sorted cells were lysed in RLT buffer, RNA was extracted with DNase-treated RNeasy Micro or Mini kits, with the choice depending on cell number. To prevent cross-contamination, every cell subset was processed on its own, while patient and healthy donor samples were processed together. TCRB sequences were amplified from cDNA with the immunoSEQ multiplex PCR, producing 87-bp fragments spanning the CDR3 region. Amplicons were sequenced on the Illumina HiSeq platform. The paper's processing steps were these. Synthetic template baselines were used to correct PCR bias computationally, reads within Hamming distance 2 were collapsed, and singletons that could not be merged were discarded. By aligning reads against IMGT, V, D and J genes, CDR3 length, and insertions or deletions at six rearrangement sites were assigned. Within each subset, clonotype counts were normalized to the number of sorted cells before true diversity and Gini coefficients were calculated with the tcR R package. Repertoire sharing was quantified using the overlap coefficient calculated on TCRB nucleotide sequences. In its TCRdb copy, this immuneACCESS table keeps in-frame sequences only and misses some clones. Where compared with another copy, unresolved V genes explain less than half of these, and the others have no known cause. The V and J calls and the clone size are those of that table, but D and trimming were determined from the DNA. This sample has roughly 170,000 clones in its table, and more than 10% of those were observed once. Less than 0.7% of the sample comes from the top ten.

From each donor, a single peripheral blood sample of about 100 mL on average was drawn into heparinised tubes. A BD FACSAria II and a panel including CD45RO, CCR7, CD25, CD127, CD95 and CD27 were used to sort naive, central memory, regulatory and stem cell-like memory CD4+ T cells. Every sorted population had a purity above 95%. Right away, PBMCs were isolated by Lymphoprep density gradient centrifugation and were stained directly, with no culture step. Samples were stained and sorted in pairs, with one healthy donor and one patient per experiment, so that batch effects were minimized. These data are taken from a study of beta chain features in type 1 diabetes (dated by TCRdb to 2017 to 2018). Regarding the complete study: Mean age, gender distribution, total cell number and subset yield were not different between patients and healthy donors. A total of 85 million to 140 million sorted cells were examined across all samples, and the number of cells per subset was strongly correlated with RNA yield. In the study, TCRB repertoires of sorted circulating CD4+ T cell subsets from recently diagnosed type 1 diabetes patients were compared with those of matched healthy donors. Whereas all 28 donors provided naive and central memory subsets, regulatory and stem cell-like memory subsets were isolated from just 8 patients and about 8 healthy donors.

The study at large found these results: At VDJ recombination sites, patients with type 1 diabetes made fewer insertions and deleted more nucleotides, a pattern implying thymic rearrangement abnormalities. Because cDNA was sequenced instead of genomic DNA, highly expressing activated cells could be over-represented, though the groups showed no difference in activation or CD3 levels. Naive, central memory and regulatory TCRB repertoires appeared more similar among patients than among healthy donors. A moderate but significant shortening of TCRB CDR3 length was observed in type 1 diabetes patients in all four CD4+ subsets. Shorter templates might be favored by PCR, yet because patient and control samples were amplified and corrected together, any such skew would affect both groups equally. HLA sub-analyses involved small numbers of individuals, so any influence of HLA type on TCRB rearrangement remained unresolved.

V trim: 4 bases; J trim: 6 bases; unmatched bases: 13. Per the germline V gene, KGHSY is the CDR1 and FQNENV is the CDR2. Its CDR3 holds 16 amino acids, cysteine through phenylalanine. Solely the CDR3 DNA is kept, with 48 bases framed from the first base. The receptor was derived from a woman under 30 in good health. Material for sequencing was central memory CD4+ T cells from blood. The rearrangement joined TRBV16 to TRBJ2-7; the junction holds 9 bases that match TRBD2. The nucleotide sequence reads as follows: TGTGCCAGCAGCCCTTTCCGCGGGAGGGCCGGGGGCGAGCAGTACTTC. It specifies CASSPFRGRAGGEQYF.